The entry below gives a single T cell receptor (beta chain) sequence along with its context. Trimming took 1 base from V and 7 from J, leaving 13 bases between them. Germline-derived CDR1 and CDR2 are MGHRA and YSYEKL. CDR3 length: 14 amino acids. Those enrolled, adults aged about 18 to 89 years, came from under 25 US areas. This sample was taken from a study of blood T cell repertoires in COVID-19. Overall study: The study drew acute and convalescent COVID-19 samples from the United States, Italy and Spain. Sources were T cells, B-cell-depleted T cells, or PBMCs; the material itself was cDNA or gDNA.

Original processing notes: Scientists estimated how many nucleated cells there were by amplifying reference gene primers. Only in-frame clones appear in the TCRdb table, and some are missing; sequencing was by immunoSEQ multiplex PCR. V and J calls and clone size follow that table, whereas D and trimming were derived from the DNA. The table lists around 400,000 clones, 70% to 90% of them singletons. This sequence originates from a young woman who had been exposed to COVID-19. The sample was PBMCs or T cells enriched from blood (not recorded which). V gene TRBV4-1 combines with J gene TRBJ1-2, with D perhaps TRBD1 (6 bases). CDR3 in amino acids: CASSQAQGLVGYTF. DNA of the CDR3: TGCGCCAGCAGCCAAGCTCAGGGGTTAGTTGGCTACACCTTC.